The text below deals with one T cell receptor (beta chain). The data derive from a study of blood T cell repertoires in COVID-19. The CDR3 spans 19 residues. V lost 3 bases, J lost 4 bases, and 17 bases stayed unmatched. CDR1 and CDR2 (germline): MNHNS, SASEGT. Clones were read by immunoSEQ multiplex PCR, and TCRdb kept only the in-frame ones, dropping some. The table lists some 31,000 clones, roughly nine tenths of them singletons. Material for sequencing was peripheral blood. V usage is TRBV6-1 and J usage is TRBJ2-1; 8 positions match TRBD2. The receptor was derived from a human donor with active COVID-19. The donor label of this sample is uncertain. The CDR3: CASSEGRGAGGSSYNEQFF. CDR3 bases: TGTGCCAGCAGTGAGGGTCGCGGGGCGGGAGGCTCCTCTTACAATGAGCAGTTCTTC.